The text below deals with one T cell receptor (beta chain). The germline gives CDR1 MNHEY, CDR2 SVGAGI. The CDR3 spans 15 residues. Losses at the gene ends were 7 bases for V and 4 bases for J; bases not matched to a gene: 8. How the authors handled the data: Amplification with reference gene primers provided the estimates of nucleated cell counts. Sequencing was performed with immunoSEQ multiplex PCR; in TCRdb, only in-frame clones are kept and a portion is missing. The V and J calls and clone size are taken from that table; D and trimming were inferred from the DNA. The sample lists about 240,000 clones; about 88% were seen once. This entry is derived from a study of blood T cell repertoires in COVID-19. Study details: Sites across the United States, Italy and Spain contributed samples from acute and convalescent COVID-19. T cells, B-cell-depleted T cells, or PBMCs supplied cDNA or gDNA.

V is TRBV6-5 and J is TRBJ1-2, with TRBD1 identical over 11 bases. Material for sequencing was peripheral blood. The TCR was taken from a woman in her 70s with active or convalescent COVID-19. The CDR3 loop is CASNIGTGGIYGYTF. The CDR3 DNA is TGTGCCAGCAATATTGGGACAGGGGGTATCTATGGCTACACCTTC.